This is a list of T cell receptor beta chains from one sample in a study of shared clonotypes between healthy human individuals. Assay used: immunoSEQ multiplex PCR; TCRdb lists only in-frame clones, some missing. The sample carries 600,000 to 750,000 clones, roughly 87% recorded once. Sequencing input: memory CD8+ T cells from PBMCs. These receptors were collected from a man younger than 30 in good health. Some clones in this sample may be carry-over from other donors' samples. Each CDR3 is given with its conserved first and last residue. D genes are given only for firm matches. Size is omitted from some rows. Given values are once, few, many or a class for expanded clones.

CDR3aa	CDR3nt	len	abundance	v_gene	d_gene	j_gene
CATAGGLADTQYF	TGTGCCACGGCAGGGGGACTAGCAGATACGCAGTATTTT	13	.	TRBV5-6	.	TRBJ2-3
CATSKLRDRGRTEAFF	TGTGCCACCAGCAAACTCCGGGACAGGGGGCGGACTGAAGCTTTCTTT	16	.	TRBV15	TRBD1	TRBJ1-1
CASSDYEGWEVNTGELFF	TGTGCCAGCAGTGATTATGAAGGGTGGGAAGTCAACACCGGGGAGCTGTTTTTT	18	.	TRBV6-1	.	TRBJ2-2
CASSKPGTGGFGTNEKLFF	TGTGCCAGCAGCAAGCCCGGGACAGGGGGCTTCGGGACTAATGAAAAACTGTTTTTT	19	.	TRBV21-1	.	TRBJ1-4
CAWNVGTGTMNTEAFF	TGTGCCTGGAACGTCGGGACAGGGACCATGAACACTGAAGCTTTCTTT	16	.	TRBV30	TRBD1	TRBJ1-1
CASSLFQGTGELFF	TGCGCCAGCAGCTTGTTTCAGGGCACCGGGGAGCTGTTTTTT	14	.	TRBV5-1	.	TRBJ2-2
CASSRDGVVAGELFF	TGTGCCAGCAGCAGGGATGGGGTAGTAGCCGGGGAGCTGTTTTTT	15	.	TRBV9	.	TRBJ2-2
CASRGREPGELFF	TGTGCCAGCAGGGGGAGGGAACCCGGGGAGCTGTTTTTT	13	.	TRBV6-1	TRBD2	TRBJ2-2
CASSQGDPLYEQYF	TGCGCCAGCAGTCAAGGGGACCCCCTTTACGAGCAGTACTTC	14	.	TRBV23-1	.	TRBJ2-7
CASSPLTGYGYTF	TGTGCCAGTAGTCCTTTGACAGGGTATGGCTACACCTTC	13	few	TRBV19	TRBD1	TRBJ1-2
CASSLAMRQGLIYSNQPQHF	TGTGCCAGCAGCTTAGCGATGAGACAGGGATTAATCTATAGCAATCAGCCCCAGCATTTT	20	.	TRBV7-8	TRBD1	TRBJ1-5
CASSQDRPSGSIRDEQYF	TGCGCCAGCAGCCAAGATCGGCCTAGCGGGAGTATTCGCGACGAGCAGTACTTC	18	once	TRBV4-3	TRBD2	TRBJ2-7
CASSFWAGDTEAFF	TGTGCCAGCAGTTTTTGGGCGGGGGACACTGAAGCTTTCTTT	14	.	TRBV28	.	TRBJ1-1
CASSQVGFLHEQYF	TGTGCCAGCAGCCAAGTAGGGTTCCTTCACGAGCAGTACTTC	14	.	TRBV14	.	TRBJ2-7
CASSYSIGQLYEQYF	TGTGCCAGCAGTTACTCGATTGGACAGCTCTACGAGCAGTACTTC	15	.	TRBV6-5	.	TRBJ2-7
CASRGPEGYTF	TGTGCCAGCAGGGGCCCGGAGGGCTACACCTTC	11	.	TRBV6-6	.	TRBJ1-2
CASSRTGEGYEQYF	TGTGCCAGCAGTCGTACAGGGGAGGGCTACGAGCAGTACTTC	14	.	TRBV27	.	TRBJ2-7
CASTGTGLNEQFF	TGTGCCAGCACTGGGACAGGGCTGAATGAGCAGTTCTTC	13	.	TRBV6-5	TRBD1	TRBJ2-1
CASSPIAGVYYNEQFF	TGTGCCAGCAGCCCTATAGCGGGAGTGTACTACAATGAGCAGTTCTTC	16	.	TRBV9	TRBD2	TRBJ2-1
CASSLEAGGPDNEQFF	TGTGCCAGCAGCTTAGAGGCGGGAGGGCCTGACAATGAGCAGTTCTTC	16	.	TRBV7-9	TRBD2	TRBJ2-1
CASSLQITPEKLFF	TGTGCCAGCAGCTTACAAATCACGCCGGAAAAACTGTTTTTT	14	.	TRBV7-9	.	TRBJ1-4
CASSEPAPGGNEQFF	TGTGCCAGCAGCGAACCCGCCCCGGGAGGCAATGAGCAGTTCTTC	15	.	TRBV13	TRBD2	TRBJ2-1
CASSQGSASRAFF	TGCGCCAGCAGCCAAGGATCGGCATCTCGAGCTTTCTTT	13	.	TRBV4-3	.	TRBJ1-1
CASSPGGSGAWRVF	TGCGCCAGCAGCCCTGGGGGCTCAGGGGCTTGGCGGGTCTTC	14	.	TRBV4-1	.	TRBJ2-1
CAWSVSVSQRAGELFF	TGTGCCTGGAGTGTATCGGTTAGCCAAAGGGCCGGGGAGCTGTTTTTT	16	.	TRBV30	.	TRBJ2-2
CASSSLRRYNEQFF	TGTGCCAGCAGTTCTCTCCGACGGTACAATGAGCAGTTCTTC	14	.	TRBV27	.	TRBJ2-1
CATSREWANEQFF	TGTGCCACCAGCAGGGAGTGGGCCAATGAGCAGTTCTTC	13	.	TRBV15	.	TRBJ2-1
CASSVGSGRNQFF	TGTGCCAGCAGCGTAGGGAGCGGGAGGAACCAGTTCTTC	13	.	TRBV9	TRBD2	TRBJ2-1
CASSVWAQRDAETQYF	TGTGCCAGCAGCGTATGGGCCCAGCGGGATGCAGAGACCCAGTACTTC	16	.	TRBV7-9	TRBD2	TRBJ2-5
CASSGGPTEQYF	TGTGCCAGCAGCGGCGGACCCACCGAGCAGTACTTC	12	few	TRBV7-2	.	TRBJ2-7
CASSGQTHNEQFF	TGTGCCAGCAGTGGTCAGACACACAATGAGCAGTTCTTC	13	once	TRBV27	.	TRBJ2-1
CASSLVQGGRAEQYF	TGTGCCAGCAGCTTAGTCCAAGGGGGGAGGGCCGAGCAGTACTTC	15	.	TRBV7-9	.	TRBJ2-7
CASRLAGGLSGELFF	TGTGCCAGCAGACTAGCGGGAGGGCTGAGCGGGGAGCTGTTTTTT	15	.	TRBV27	TRBD2	TRBJ2-2
CASSYGGGDYGYTF	TGTGCCAGCAGTTACGGTGGGGGAGACTATGGCTACACCTTC	14	.	TRBV6-5	.	TRBJ1-2
CASSHPRDEQYF	TGTGCCAGCAGCCACCCCAGAGACGAGCAGTACTTC	12	.	TRBV7-9	.	TRBJ2-7
CASSYSGEGAYEQYF	TGTGCCAGCAGTTACTCCGGTGAGGGGGCCTACGAGCAGTACTTC	15	once	TRBV6-6	.	TRBJ2-7
CSVCLIGTYEQYF	TGCAGCGTTTGCCTTATTGGGACCTACGAGCAGTACTTC	13	.	TRBV29-1	.	TRBJ2-7
CASSNRDRGYGYTF	TGTGCCAGCAGTAACCGGGACAGGGGTTATGGCTACACCTTC	14	.	TRBV27	TRBD1	TRBJ1-2
CASSAGQGNYNEQFF	TGTGCCAGCAGTGCAGGACAGGGTAACTACAATGAGCAGTTCTTC	15	.	TRBV2	TRBD1	TRBJ2-1
CASSLGRSGANVLTF	TGTGCCAGCAGTTTGGGGCGGTCTGGGGCCAACGTCCTGACTTTC	15	once	TRBV27	.	TRBJ2-6
CASSPTTEDYGYTF	TGTGCCAGCAGTCCGACGACAGAAGACTATGGCTACACCTTC	14	once	TRBV6-5	.	TRBJ1-2
CASSLPGGTGYYEQYF	TGTGCCAGCAGCTTGCCCGGTGGGACAGGGTACTACGAGCAGTACTTC	16	.	TRBV5-6	TRBD1	TRBJ2-7
CASRTAWNEKLFF	TGTGCCAGCAGGACAGCTTGGAATGAAAAACTGTTTTTT	13	few	TRBV7-9	.	TRBJ1-4
CASSLNDRDNEQFF	TGTGCCAGCAGCTTAAACGACAGGGACAATGAGCAGTTCTTC	14	.	TRBV7-7	TRBD1	TRBJ2-1
CASSQGLAGERTYEQYF	TGCGCCAGCAGCCAAGGCCTAGCGGGAGAAAGGACCTACGAGCAGTACTTC	17	.	TRBV4-1	TRBD2	TRBJ2-7
CASSLDAQGPIAFF	TGTGCCAGCAGCTTAGATGCGCAGGGCCCCATAGCTTTCTTT	14	.	TRBV11-2	.	TRBJ1-1